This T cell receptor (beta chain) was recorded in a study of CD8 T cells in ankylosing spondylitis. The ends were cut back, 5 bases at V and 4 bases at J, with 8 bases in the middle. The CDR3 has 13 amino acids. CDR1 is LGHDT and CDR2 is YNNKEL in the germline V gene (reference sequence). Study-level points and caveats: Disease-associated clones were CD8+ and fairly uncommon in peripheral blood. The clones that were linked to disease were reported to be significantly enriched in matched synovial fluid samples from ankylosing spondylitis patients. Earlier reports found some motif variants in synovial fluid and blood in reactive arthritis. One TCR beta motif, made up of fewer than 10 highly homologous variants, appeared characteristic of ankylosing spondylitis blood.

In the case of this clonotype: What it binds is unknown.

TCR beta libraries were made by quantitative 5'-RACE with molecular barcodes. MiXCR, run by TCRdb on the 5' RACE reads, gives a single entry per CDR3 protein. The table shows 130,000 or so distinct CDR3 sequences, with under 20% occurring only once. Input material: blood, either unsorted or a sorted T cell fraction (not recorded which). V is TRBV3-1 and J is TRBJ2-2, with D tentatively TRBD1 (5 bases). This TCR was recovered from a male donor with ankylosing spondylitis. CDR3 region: CASSGRGTGELFF. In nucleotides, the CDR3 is TGTGCCAGCAGCGGTAGGGGCACCGGGGAGCTGTTTTTT.